Shown below are 18 T cell receptor beta chains from a single sample sequenced in a study of cytomegalovirus exposure and HLA in healthy donors. The PCR had 60 Vbeta and 13 Jbeta primers. TCRdb keeps only in-frame clones here, not all; method: immunoSEQ multiplex PCR. The sample lists over 90,000 clones; 60% to 75% were seen once. The sequencing sample was made of PBMCs. The source of these receptors is a woman aged 70-85 years in good health and CMV-seropositive.

The chain couples TRBV19 to TRBJ2-1; TRBD2 matches at 8 bases. This CDR3 has 16 amino acids. CDR1 and CDR2 from the germline V gene are LNHDA and SQIVND (reference sequence). V dropped 2 bases and J dropped 6; count of bases not matched to a gene: 9. The CDR3 nucleotides read TGTGCCAGTAGTATACGGACTAGCAGCATGAGCAATGAGCAGTTCTTC. Protein product: CASSIRTSSMSNEQFF.

The chain recombines TRBV15 with TRBJ1-1; D is undetermined. The CDR3 covers 14 residues. V was trimmed by 5 bases and J by 1 base, leaving 11 bases between them. Per the germline V gene, CDR1 is LNHNV and CDR2 is YYDKDF (reference sequence). CDR3: CATSPEWANTEAFF. The CDR3 nucleotides read TGTGCCACCAGCCCCGAGTGGGCGAACACTGAAGCTTTCTTT.

This rearrangement joins TRBV28 to TRBJ1-5, with 9 nucleotides matching TRBD1. This CDR3 is 15 amino acids long. The germline V gene encodes CDR1 MDHEN and CDR2 SYDVKM. Trimming cost V 2 bases and J 1 base; bases outside gene matches: 0. In DNA form, the CDR3 reads TGTGCCAGCAGTTTAGGGACAGGGAGCAATCAGCCCCAGCATTTT. Encoded protein: CASSLGTGSNQPQHF. The complete variable domain, with remaining parts taken from reference TRBV28 and TRBJ1-5, reads DVKVTQSSRYLVKRTGEKVFLECVQDMDHENMFWYRQDPGLGLRLIYFSYDVKMKEKGDIPEGYSVSREKKERFSLILESASTNQTSMYLCASSLGTGSNQPQHFGDGTRLSIL.

The chain links TRBV7-9 to TRBJ2-3, with D perhaps matching TRBD1 (5 bases). V lost 5 bases, J lost 14 bases, and 14 bases lay in between. The germline V gene has CDR1 SEHNR and CDR2 FQNEAQ (reference sequence). The CDR3 loop spans 11 amino acids. The CDR3 nucleotides are TGTGCCAGCAGCCCTGACAGCCGACGGTATTTT. It is translated as CASSPDSRRYF.

The CDR3 loop reads CASSLMGQGSSPLHF. The CDR3 DNA sequence: TGTGCCAGCAGCTTAATGGGACAGGGTAGTTCACCCCTCCACTTT. J is TRBJ1-6 and V is TRBV7-9, with 9 positions matching TRBD1. This CDR3 has 15 residues. Germline values: CDR1 SEHNR, CDR2 FQNEAQ (reference sequence). Unmatched junction bases numbered 5, after V lost 2 bases and J lost 9 bases.

The gene calls are TRBV12-5 and TRBJ2-2; TRBD1 aligns across 10 bases. The CDR3 is 16 residues long. Trimming removed 5 bases from V and 5 bases from J; junction bases left unmatched: 8. CDR1 LGHNT and CDR2 FRNRAP come from the germline V gene. CDR3 DNA sequence: TGTGCTAGTGGTCCTTCCCGGACAGGGGGGACCGGGGAGCTGTTTTTT. It encodes CASGPSRTGGTGELFF.

This rearrangement joins TRBV28 to TRBJ1-5, with D perhaps TRBD1 (6 bases). Trimming removed 4 bases from V and 7 bases from J, with 17 bases in between. The CDR3 loop spans 15 amino acids. Germline CDR1 and CDR2: MDHEN and SYDVKM. CDR3 loop: CASSSVSGRGQPQHF. DNA of the CDR3: TGTGCCAGCAGTTCTGTGAGTGGCAGGGGCCAGCCCCAGCATTTT.

The chain combines TRBV28 with TRBJ2-3; 7 bases fit TRBD2. Germline V gene data show CDR1 as MDHEN and CDR2 as SYDVKM. The CDR3 length is 13 residues. V was clipped by 5 bases and J by 4 bases; unmatched bases: 3. CDR3 nucleotides: TGTGCCAGCAGTGGGGGGGGATCAGATACGCAGTATTTT. Protein: CASSGGGSDTQYF. The full variable domain, its missing parts supplied by reference TRBV28 and TRBJ2-3, is DVKVTQSSRYLVKRTGEKVFLECVQDMDHENMFWYRQDPGLGLRLIYFSYDVKMKEKGDIPEGYSVSREKKERFSLILESASTNQTSMYLCASSGGGSDTQYFGPGTRLTVL.

The CDR3: CASSSVETQYF. CDR3 in DNA: TGTGCCAGCAGTTCCGTCGAGACCCAGTACTTC. This sequence joins TRBV5-6 and TRBJ2-5; D gene unclear. V was pared by 5 bases and J by 5 bases, with 7 bases between. CDR1 is SGHDT and CDR2 is YYEEEE in the germline V gene. This CDR3 comprises 11 residues.

This chain uses TRBV29-1 with TRBJ2-3, with a tentative D call TRBD1 (6 bases). The CDR3 loop spans 13 amino acids. Germline V gene lookup returns CDR1 SQVTM and CDR2 ANQGSEA. V lost 4 bases and J 8 bases, leaving 16 bases between the germline ends. The CDR3 here is CSVVRGTHSTQYF. The CDR3, as DNA: TGCAGCGTTGTCAGGGGCACGCATAGTACGCAGTATTTT.

The chain employs TRBV7-6 and TRBJ2-1; D possibly corresponds to TRBD2 (7 bases). Trimming pared 5 bases from V and 3 bases from J, leaving 17 bases between. CDR3 length equals 16 residues. Per germline, CDR1 SGHVS and CDR2 FNYEAQ. CDR3 in DNA: TGTGCCAGCAGCCCCCTAGGAGGGGGGGACTACAATGAGCAGTTCTTC. Translation gives CASSPLGGGDYNEQFF.

The V and J genes are TRBV19 and TRBJ2-7, with 14 positions matching TRBD2. The length of the CDR3 is 15 residues. With V trimmed by 6 bases and J by 3 bases, 4 bases remained unmatched. CDR1 is LNHDA and CDR2 is SQIVND in the germline V gene (reference sequence). This CDR3 is CASRTSGGAFYEQYF. DNA for the CDR3: TGTGCCAGTAGGACTAGCGGGGGGGCGTTCTACGAGCAGTACTTC.

The chain uses TRBV15 and TRBJ1-5, with a possible D match to TRBD1 (5 bases). CDR3 length equals 13 residues. CDR1 LNHNV and CDR2 YYDKDF come from the germline V gene (reference sequence). The V end was cut by 5 bases, the J end by 4 bases, with 9 bases between. The CDR3 DNA reads as TGTGCCACCAGCGCCGACAGTAATCAGCCCCAGCATTTT. Translation gives CATSADSNQPQHF.

The chain is built from TRBV15 and TRBJ2-3; TRBD2 matches 9 bases. CDR1 is LNHNV, CDR2 YYDKDF, per germline (reference sequence). The CDR3 is made up of 16 amino acids. V shed 3 bases, J shed 1 base, and the junction held 5 bases outside the gene matches. CDR3 region: CATSRDLAGGTDTQYF. CDR3 DNA sequence: TGTGCCACCAGCAGGGACTTAGCGGGGGGCACAGATACGCAGTATTTT.

The gene calls are TRBV5-5 and TRBJ2-7, with D perhaps matching TRBD2 (6 bases). The CDR3 spans 14 residues. The V end was cut by 2 bases, the J end by 2 bases, with 11 bases between. Germline V lookup: CDR1 SGHKS, CDR2 YYEKEE (reference sequence). In DNA, the CDR3 is TGTGCCAGCAGCTTTTGGGGGGTCCCCTACGAGCAGTACTTC. Its protein is CASSFWGVPYEQYF.

The chain recombines TRBV5-1 with TRBJ1-2, with D perhaps TRBD1 (5 bases). The germline V gene has CDR1 SGHRS and CDR2 YFSETQ. V shed 7 bases and J shed 3 bases, with 16 bases lying between them. The CDR3 extends over 14 amino acids. Here the CDR3 reads CASGSGLGDYGYTF. The CDR3 bases are TGCGCCAGCGGCTCGGGACTTGGAGACTATGGCTACACCTTC.

Only a few counts were recorded for this clone. V gene TRBV7-2 combines with J gene TRBJ2-4, with TRBD2 matching 10 bases. V trimming: 4 bases; J trimming: 9 bases; junction bases outside the gene matches: 6. From germline, CDR1 is SGHTA and CDR2 FQGNSA. This CDR3 has 14 residues. CDR3 coding DNA: TGTGCCAGCAGCTCTCAGCGGGGGGGCAGCATTCAGTACTTC. It is translated as CASSSQRGGSIQYF.

A single count supports this clone. The V call is TRBV28, the J call TRBJ1-1; D may be TRBD1 (6 bases). The CDR3 is made up of 17 amino acids. CDR1 and CDR2 (germline): MDHEN, SYDVKM. V gave up 6 bases and J gave up 3 bases, with 23 bases separating them. This CDR3 is CASSPSAPDRSDTEAFF. CDR3 nucleotides: TGTGCCAGCAGCCCTTCGGCCCCTGACAGGTCGGACACTGAAGCTTTCTTT. Looking up the rest from reference TRBV28 and TRBJ1-1 gives the full variable domain: DVKVTQSSRYLVKRTGEKVFLECVQDMDHENMFWYRQDPGLGLRLIYFSYDVKMKEKGDIPEGYSVSREKKERFSLILESASTNQTSMYLCASSPSAPDRSDTEAFFGQGTRLTVV.